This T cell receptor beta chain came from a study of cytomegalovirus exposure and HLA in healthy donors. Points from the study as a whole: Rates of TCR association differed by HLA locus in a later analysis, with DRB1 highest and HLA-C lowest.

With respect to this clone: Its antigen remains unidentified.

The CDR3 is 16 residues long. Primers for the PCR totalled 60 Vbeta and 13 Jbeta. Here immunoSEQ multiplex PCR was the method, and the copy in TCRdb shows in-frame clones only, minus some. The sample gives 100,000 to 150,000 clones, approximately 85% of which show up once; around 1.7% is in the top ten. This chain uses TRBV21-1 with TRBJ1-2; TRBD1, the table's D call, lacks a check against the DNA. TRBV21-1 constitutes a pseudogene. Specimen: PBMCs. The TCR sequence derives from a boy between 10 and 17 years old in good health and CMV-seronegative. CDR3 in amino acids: CASSKAIRTATAGYTF. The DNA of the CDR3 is TGTGCCAGCAGCAAAGCGATACGGACAGCCACGGCGGGCTACACCTTC.